This TCR beta chain comes out of a study of brain T cells in children with intractable seizures. General study points: Absence of clones before surgery may stem from lower sequencing depth.

Concerning this clone: The antigen remains unidentified.

CDR3 length: 20 amino acids. The sequenced cases were selected for having the highest brain T cell transcript signatures. The method was immunoSEQ multiplex PCR; TCRdb's version includes in-frame clones alone and lacks a portion of them. The sample shows just under 65,000 clones, roughly 95% of them seen only once. The chain employs TRBV7-5 and TRBJ1-6; the DNA was not compared with TRBD1, the D call given in the table. TRBV7-5 is assigned pseudogene status. The sequence was collected from a boy in the first two years of life with focal cortical dysplasia and intractable seizures. Material: peripheral blood, obtained at surgery. CDR3 sequence reads: CVRREDPQGATRRGNSPLHF. The CDR3 nucleotides are TGTGTCAGAAGGGAAGATCCACAGGGGGCGACCCGCCGGGGTAATTCACCCCTCCACTTT.